This TCR beta chain was found in a study of beta chain features in type 1 diabetes. Study observations and caveats: HLA influence on TCRB rearrangement stayed unresolved here. In comparison with healthy donors, patients had naive, central memory and Treg TCRB repertoires that appeared more similar.

The V segment lost 5 bases and the J segment 3 bases; nucleotides outside the gene matches: 7. From germline, CDR1 is SGHAT and CDR2 FQNNGV. CDR3 size: 16 residues. Details on this clone: The antigen is unknown.

Sort purity for all populations was recorded as exceeding 98%. Expressed TCRB transcripts were sequenced after all isolated RNA was converted to cDNA. Each sample of naive, central memory or regulatory T cells had, on average, approximately 3.5 million reads. The assay was immunoSEQ multiplex PCR, and TCRdb's table has in-frame clones only and misses some. The table shows fewer than 350,000 clones, with under 8.5% occurring only once. The chain carries TRBV11-2 and TRBJ2-6; 7 bases match TRBD2. The sample comprised central memory CD4+ T cells from blood. The sequence derives from a woman aged 18 to 35 in good health. CDR3: CASSPGGSLGANVLTF. In DNA form, the CDR3 reads TGTGCCAGCAGCCCCGGGGGGTCTCTTGGGGCCAACGTCCTGACTTTC.